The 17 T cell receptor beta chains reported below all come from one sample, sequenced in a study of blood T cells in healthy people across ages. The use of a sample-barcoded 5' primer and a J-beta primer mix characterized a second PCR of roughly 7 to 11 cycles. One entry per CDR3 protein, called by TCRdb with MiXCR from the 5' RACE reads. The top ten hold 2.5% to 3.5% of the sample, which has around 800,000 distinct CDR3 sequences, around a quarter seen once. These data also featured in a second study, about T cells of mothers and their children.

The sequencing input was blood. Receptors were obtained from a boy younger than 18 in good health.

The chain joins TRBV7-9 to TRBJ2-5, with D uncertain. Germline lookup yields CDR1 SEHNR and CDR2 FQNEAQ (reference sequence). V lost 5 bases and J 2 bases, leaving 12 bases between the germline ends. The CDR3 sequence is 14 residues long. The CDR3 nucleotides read TGTGCCAGCAGCCCCCAGAACGCACAAGAGACCCAGTACTTC. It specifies CASSPQNAQETQYF.

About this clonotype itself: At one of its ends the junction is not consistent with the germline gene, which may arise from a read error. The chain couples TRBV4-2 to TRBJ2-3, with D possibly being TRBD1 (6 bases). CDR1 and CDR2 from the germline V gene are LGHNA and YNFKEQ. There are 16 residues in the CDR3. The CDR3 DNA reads TGTGCCAGCAACCAAGGGCAGGGGCCTGGCACAGATACGCAGTATTTT. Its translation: CASNQGQGPGTDTQYF.

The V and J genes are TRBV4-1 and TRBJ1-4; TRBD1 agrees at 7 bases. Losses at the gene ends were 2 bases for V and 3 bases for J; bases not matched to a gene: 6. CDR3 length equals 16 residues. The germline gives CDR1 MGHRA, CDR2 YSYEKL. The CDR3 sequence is CASSQLPGQPNEKLFF. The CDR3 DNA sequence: TGCGCCAGCAGCCAATTACCGGGACAGCCTAATGAAAAACTGTTTTTT.

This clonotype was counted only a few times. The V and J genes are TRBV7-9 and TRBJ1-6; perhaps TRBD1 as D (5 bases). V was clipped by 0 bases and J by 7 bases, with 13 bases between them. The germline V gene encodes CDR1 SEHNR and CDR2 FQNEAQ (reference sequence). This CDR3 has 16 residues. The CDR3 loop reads CASSLADGTLNSPLHF. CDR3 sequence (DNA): TGTGCCAGCAGCTTAGCAGATGGGACGCTAAATTCACCCCTCCACTTT.

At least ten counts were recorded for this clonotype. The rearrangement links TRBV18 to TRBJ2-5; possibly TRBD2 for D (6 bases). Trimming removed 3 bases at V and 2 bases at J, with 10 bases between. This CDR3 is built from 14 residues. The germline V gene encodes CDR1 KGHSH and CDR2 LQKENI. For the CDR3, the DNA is TGTGCCAGCTCACCCCAGGCGGGGCAAGAGACCCAGTACTTC. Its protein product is CASSPQAGQETQYF.

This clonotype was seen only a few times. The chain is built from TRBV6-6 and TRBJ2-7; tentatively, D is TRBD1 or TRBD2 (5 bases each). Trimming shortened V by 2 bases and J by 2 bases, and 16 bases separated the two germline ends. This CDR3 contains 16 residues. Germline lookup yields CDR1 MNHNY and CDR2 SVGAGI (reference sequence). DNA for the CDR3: TGTGCCAGCAGTTACGCCCCGGGACGGGAAGCCTACGAGCAGTACTTC. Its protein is CASSYAPGREAYEQYF.

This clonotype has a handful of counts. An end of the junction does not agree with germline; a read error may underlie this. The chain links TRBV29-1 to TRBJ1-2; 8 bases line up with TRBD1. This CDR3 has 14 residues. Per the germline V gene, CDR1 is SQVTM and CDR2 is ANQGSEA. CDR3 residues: CSAVRQGTNYGHTF. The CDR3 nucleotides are TGCAGCGCAGTTCGACAGGGGACTAACTATGGCCACACCTTC.

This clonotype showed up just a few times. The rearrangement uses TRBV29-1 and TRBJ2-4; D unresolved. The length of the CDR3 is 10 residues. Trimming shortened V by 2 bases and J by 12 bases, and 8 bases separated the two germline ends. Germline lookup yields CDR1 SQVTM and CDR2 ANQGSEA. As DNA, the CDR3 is TGCAGCGTTGAATCCAGGTCTCAGTACTTC. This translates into CSVESRSQYF.

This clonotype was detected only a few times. CDR3 sequence: CSARPGAGNSPLHF. The CDR3 DNA is TGCAGTGCTAGGCCCGGGGCTGGTAATTCACCCCTCCACTTT. V gene TRBV20-1 combines with J gene TRBJ1-6; TRBD1 is a possible D gene (5 bases). Germline V gene sequence: CDR1 DFQATT, CDR2 SNEGSKA (reference sequence). The germline V and J ends were trimmed by 3 bases and 6 bases, with 12 bases remaining between them. This CDR3 comprises 14 residues.

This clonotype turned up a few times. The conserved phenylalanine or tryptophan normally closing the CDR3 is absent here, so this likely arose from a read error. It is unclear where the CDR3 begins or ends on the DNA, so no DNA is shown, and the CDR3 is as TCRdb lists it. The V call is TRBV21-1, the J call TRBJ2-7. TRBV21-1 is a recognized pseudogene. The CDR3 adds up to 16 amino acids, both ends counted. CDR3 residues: CASSKDETRGSYEQYS.

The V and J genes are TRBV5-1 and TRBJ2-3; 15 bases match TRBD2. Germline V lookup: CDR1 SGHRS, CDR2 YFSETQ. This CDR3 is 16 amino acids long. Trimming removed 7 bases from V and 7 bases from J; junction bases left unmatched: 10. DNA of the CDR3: TGCGCCAGCTCCCGGACTAGCGGGGGGGCCTACAATACGCAGTATTTT. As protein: CASSRTSGGAYNTQYF.

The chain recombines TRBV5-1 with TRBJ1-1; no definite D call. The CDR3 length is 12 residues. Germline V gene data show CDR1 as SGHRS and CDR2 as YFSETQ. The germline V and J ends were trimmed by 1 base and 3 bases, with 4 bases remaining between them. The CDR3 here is CASSLKDTEAFF. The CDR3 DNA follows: TGCGCCAGCAGCTTGAAGGACACTGAAGCTTTCTTT.

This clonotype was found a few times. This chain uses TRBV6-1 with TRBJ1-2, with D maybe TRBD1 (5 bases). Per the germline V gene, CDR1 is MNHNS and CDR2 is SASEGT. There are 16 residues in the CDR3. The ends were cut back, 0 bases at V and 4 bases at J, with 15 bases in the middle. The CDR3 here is CASSEALRQQAYGYTF. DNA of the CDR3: TGTGCCAGCAGTGAAGCGCTTCGACAGCAGGCCTATGGCTACACCTTC.

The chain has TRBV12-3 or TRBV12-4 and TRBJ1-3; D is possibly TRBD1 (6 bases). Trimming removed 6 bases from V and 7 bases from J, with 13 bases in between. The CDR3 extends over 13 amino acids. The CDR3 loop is CASSDRIRNTIYF. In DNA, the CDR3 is TGTGCCAGCAGCGACAGGATTCGGAACACCATATATTTT.

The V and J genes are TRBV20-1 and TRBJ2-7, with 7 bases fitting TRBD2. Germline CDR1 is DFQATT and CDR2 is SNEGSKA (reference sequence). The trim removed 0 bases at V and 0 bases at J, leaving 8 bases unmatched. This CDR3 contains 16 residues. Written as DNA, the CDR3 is TGCAGTGCTAGAGAAGGCCCGGGCGGGAGCTCCTACGAGCAGTACTTC. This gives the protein CSAREGPGGSSYEQYF.

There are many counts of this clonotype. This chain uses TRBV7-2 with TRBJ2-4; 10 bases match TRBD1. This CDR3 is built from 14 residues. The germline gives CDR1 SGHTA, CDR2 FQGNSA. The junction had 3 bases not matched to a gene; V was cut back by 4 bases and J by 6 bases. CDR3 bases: TGTGCCAGCAGCTCGACAGGGGGCGGAAACATTCAGTACTTC. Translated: CASSSTGGGNIQYF.

This CDR3 is CASSPTTGRSYGYTF. The CDR3 coding sequence is TGTGCCAGCAGTCCAACTACAGGAAGAAGCTATGGCTACACCTTC. This rearrangement joins TRBV27 to TRBJ1-2, with a tentative D call TRBD1 (5 bases). The CDR3 length is 15 residues. With 5 bases removed from V and 4 bases from J, the gap between germline ends came to 17 bases. Germline V gene sequence: CDR1 MNHEY, CDR2 SMNVEV (reference sequence).